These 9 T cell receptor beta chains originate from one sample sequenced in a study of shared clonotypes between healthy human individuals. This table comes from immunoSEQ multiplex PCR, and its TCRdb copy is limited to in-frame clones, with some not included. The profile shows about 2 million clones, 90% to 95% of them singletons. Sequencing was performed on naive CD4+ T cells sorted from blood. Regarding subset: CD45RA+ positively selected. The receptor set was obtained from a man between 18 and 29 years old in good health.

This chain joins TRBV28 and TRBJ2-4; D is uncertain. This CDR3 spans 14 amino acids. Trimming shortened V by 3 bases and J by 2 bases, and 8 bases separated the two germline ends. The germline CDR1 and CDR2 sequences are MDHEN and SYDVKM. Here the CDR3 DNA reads TGTGCCAGCAGTTTCCTTGGATCCAAAAACATTCAGTACTTC. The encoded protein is CASSFLGSKNIQYF.

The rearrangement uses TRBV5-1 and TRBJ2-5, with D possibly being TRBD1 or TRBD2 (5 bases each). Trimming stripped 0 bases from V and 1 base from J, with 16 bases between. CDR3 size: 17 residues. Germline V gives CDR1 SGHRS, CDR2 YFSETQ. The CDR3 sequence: CASSLALSGTLQETQYF. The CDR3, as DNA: TGCGCCAGCAGCTTGGCCTTGTCAGGGACCCTCCAAGAGACCCAGTACTTC.

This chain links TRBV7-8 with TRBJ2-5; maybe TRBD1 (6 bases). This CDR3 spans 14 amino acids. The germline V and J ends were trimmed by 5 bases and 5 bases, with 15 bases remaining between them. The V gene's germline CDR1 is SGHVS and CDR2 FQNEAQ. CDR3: CASSPPQGRETQYF. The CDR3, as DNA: TGTGCCAGCAGCCCCCCCCAGGGGCGGGAGACCCAGTACTTC.

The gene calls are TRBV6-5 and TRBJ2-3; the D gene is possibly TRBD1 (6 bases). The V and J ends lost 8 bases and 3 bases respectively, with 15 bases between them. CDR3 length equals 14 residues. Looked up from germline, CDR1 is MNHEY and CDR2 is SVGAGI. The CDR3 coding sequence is TGTGCCAGCGGGAGTGACAGGAGAACAGATACGCAGTATTTT. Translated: CASGSDRRTDTQYF.

The CDR3, as DNA: TGTGCCAGCAGCCGAAGTTCAGCAGATGCTTCGGGAAACACCATATATTTT. Encoded protein: CASSRSSADASGNTIYF. The V call is TRBV9, the J call TRBJ1-3; the D is unclear. V lost 4 bases and J 4 bases, leaving 21 bases between the germline ends. The CDR3 has 17 amino acids. The V gene's germline CDR1 is SGDLS and CDR2 YYNGEE.

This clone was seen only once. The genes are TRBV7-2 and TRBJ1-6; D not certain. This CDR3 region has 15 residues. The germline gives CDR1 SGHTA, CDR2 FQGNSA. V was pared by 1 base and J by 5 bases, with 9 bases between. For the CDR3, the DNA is TGTGCCAGCAGCTTAGGCGGCGGCCATAATTCACCCCTCCACTTT. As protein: CASSLGGGHNSPLHF.

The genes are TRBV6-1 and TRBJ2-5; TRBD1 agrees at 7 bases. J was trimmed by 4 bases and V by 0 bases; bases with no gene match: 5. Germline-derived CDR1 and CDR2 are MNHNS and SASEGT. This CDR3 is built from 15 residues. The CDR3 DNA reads TGTGCCAGCAGTGAAGCGGGGGCAGGGGGAGAGACCCAGTACTTC. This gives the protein CASSEAGAGGETQYF.

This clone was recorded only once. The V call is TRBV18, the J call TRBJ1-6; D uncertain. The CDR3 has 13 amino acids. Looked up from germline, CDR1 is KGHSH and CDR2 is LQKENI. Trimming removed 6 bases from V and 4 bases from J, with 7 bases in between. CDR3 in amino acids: CASSSGYNSPLHF. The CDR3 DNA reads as TGTGCCAGCTCCTCGGGGTATAATTCACCCCTCCACTTT.

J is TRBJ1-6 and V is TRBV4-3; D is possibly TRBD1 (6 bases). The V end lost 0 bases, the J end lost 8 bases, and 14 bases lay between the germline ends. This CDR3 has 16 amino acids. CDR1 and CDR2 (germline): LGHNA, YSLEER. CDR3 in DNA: TGCGCCAGCAGCCAAGATGGAGAGACAGGCTATTCACCCCTCCACTTT. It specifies CASSQDGETGYSPLHF.